This TCR beta chain was identified during a study of tumor and adjacent non-tumor tissue in lung cancer. Study observations and caveats: Normal lung showed higher cumulative top 100 clone frequency than tumor. TCR diversity was significantly greater in tumor than normal lung tissue.

Comment on this clonotype: The antigen is unknown. A much more abundant neighbour one base away suggests this may be a read error.

This sample's RNA came from whole unsorted tissue. Three rounds of nested PCR, following a modified ARM-PCR protocol, produced the TCRbeta library. Each CDR3 protein gets one entry after TCRdb re-called the multiplex PCR reads with MiXCR. The sample includes approximately 70,000 distinct CDR3 sequences, around four fifths of them seen just once. Sample: lung tumor tissue. The TCR comes from a man in his 60s with non-small cell lung cancer.

The CDR3 loop reads CAITPTEFTNTQYF. DNA of the CDR3: TGTGCCATCACCCCGACAGAGTTCACAAATACGCAGTATTTT. This chain uses TRBV10-3 with TRBJ2-3; D may be TRBD1 (5 bases). CDR1 ENHRY and CDR2 SYGVKD come from the germline V gene. CDR3 length: 14 residues.